These 30 T cell receptor beta chains were sequenced from one sample in a study of T cell responses to AZD1222 COVID-19 vaccine. Profiling relied on immunoSEQ multiplex PCR, and the TCRdb table lists in-frame clones only, not all of them. The sample contains 150,000 to 200,000 clones, less than 95% of which appear only once. The sequencing here drew on peripheral blood, taken on day 0 of AZD1222 vaccination. Every receptor here comes from an adult in good health.

The CDR3 loop reads CASSYDPSGGNTIYF. The CDR3 bases are TGTGCCAGCAGTTACGATCCTTCGGGAGGAAACACCATATATTTT. V gene TRBV6-5 combines with J gene TRBJ1-3; D is unresolved. The CDR3 is made up of 15 amino acids. The germline gives CDR1 MNHEY, CDR2 SVGAGI. V was cut by 2 bases and J by 4 bases, with 12 bases left in between.

The chain links TRBV6-5 to TRBJ2-7; D not resolved. Germline V gives CDR1 MNHEY, CDR2 SVGAGI. Trimming stripped 8 bases from V and 8 bases from J, with 22 bases between. This CDR3 has 14 amino acids. DNA of the CDR3: TGTGCCAGCCTTTGGCAGGTTGGGCAGGCTCAGCAGTACTTC. It yields the protein CASLWQVGQAQQYF.

The table lists this clone with a count of one. The same CDR3 is also encoded by other DNA sequences in this sample. This chain uses TRBV5-6 with TRBJ2-3; D is unresolved. Trimming removed 0 bases from V and 5 bases from J, with 4 bases in between. The CDR3 length is 12 residues. Looked up from germline, CDR1 is SGHDT and CDR2 is YYEEEE. The CDR3 sequence is CASSLVGDTQYF. The DNA for the CDR3 is TGTGCCAGCAGCTTGGTTGGAGATACGCAGTATTTT. Drawing the rest from reference TRBV5-6 and TRBJ2-3, the complete variable domain is DAGVTQSPTHLIKTRGQQVTLRCSPKSGHDTVSWYQQALGQGPQFIFQYYEEEERQRGNFPDRFSGHQFPNYSSELNVNALLLGDSALYLCASSLVGDTQYFGPGTRLTVL.

This sequence joins TRBV6-5 and TRBJ2-1; D not resolved. The germline gives CDR1 MNHEY, CDR2 SVGAGI. CDR3 length: 15 amino acids. The V and J ends lost 10 bases and 0 bases respectively, with 16 bases between them. CDR3 residues: CAIGKTSFSYNEQFF. CDR3 DNA: TGTGCCATCGGTAAGACATCCTTCTCCTACAATGAGCAGTTCTTC.

This clone was seen only once. V is TRBV9 and J is TRBJ2-2, with D unresolved. The CDR3 loop spans 15 amino acids. V lost 1 base and J lost 4, with 11 bases in between. Germline CDR1 reads SGDLS; CDR2 reads YYNGEE. CDR3 bases: TGTGCCAGCAGCGTAAACCAACAAGGCACCGGGGAGCTGTTTTTT. As protein: CASSVNQQGTGELFF.

This chain uses TRBV27 with TRBJ2-5, with TRBD1 identical over 7 bases. This CDR3 spans 15 amino acids. Losses at the gene ends were 5 bases for V and 5 bases for J; bases not matched to a gene: 11. Per the germline V gene, CDR1 is MNHEY and CDR2 is SMNVEV (reference sequence). CDR3 sequence: CASSPRQGPRETQYF. Here the CDR3 DNA reads TGTGCCAGCAGTCCCCGACAGGGCCCCCGGGAGACCCAGTACTTC.

In its sample, this clone was seen once. The chain employs TRBV9 and TRBJ1-2, with TRBD1 as a possible D gene (6 bases). CDR3 length: 13 residues. V was trimmed by 3 bases and J by 8 bases, leaving 14 bases between them. Germline CDR1 and CDR2: SGDLS and YYNGEE. This CDR3 reads CASSGDRSFGYTF. The CDR3 DNA follows: TGTGCCAGCAGCGGTGACAGGTCCTTCGGCTACACCTTC.

V is TRBV2 and J is TRBJ1-6; unclear D gene. The V and J ends lost 5 bases and 10 bases respectively, with 9 bases between them. Germline CDR1 SNHLY, CDR2 FYNNEI. The CDR3 runs to 12 residues. The CDR3 DNA reads TGTGCCAGCAGTCGACAACAATCACCCCTCCACTTT. Amino acids: CASSRQQSPLHF.

This chain's CDR3 is CARYPTGSVGQGGQYF. Here the CDR3 DNA reads TGCGCCCGCTACCCGACAGGGAGTGTGGGACAGGGAGGTCAGTACTTC. The chain uses TRBV10-1 and TRBJ2-4; 9 positions agree with TRBD1. The CDR3 spans 16 residues. Germline V gene data show CDR1 as WNHNN and CDR2 as SYGVQD (reference sequence). The V and J ends lost 11 bases and 12 bases, in that order; junction bases with no gene match: 23.

This sequence joins TRBV29-1 and TRBJ2-3; 8 bases fit TRBD1. With 6 bases clipped from V and 1 base from J, the junction kept 6 bases outside the gene matches. The CDR3 totals 14 residues. The germline CDR1 and CDR2 sequences are SQVTM and ANQGSEA. CDR3 residues: CSVAPGQGTDTQYF. The CDR3, as DNA: TGCAGCGTAGCTCCGGGACAGGGCACAGATACGCAGTATTTT.

V gene TRBV4-3 combines with J gene TRBJ2-2; D tentatively fits TRBD1 or TRBD2 (5 bases each). This CDR3 has 20 amino acids. The germline CDR1 and CDR2 sequences are LGHNA and YSLEER. Trimming removed 3 bases from V and 2 bases from J, with 25 bases in between. The CDR3 DNA reads as TGCGCCAGCAGCCACCCACGAGGGGATCAGGCCCGTTATAACACCGGGGAGCTGTTTTTT. Amino acid sequence: CASSHPRGDQARYNTGELFF.

This sequence joins TRBV24-1 and TRBJ2-2, with TRBD2 as a possible D gene (6 bases). Trimming removed 4 bases at V and 3 bases at J, with 11 bases between. Germline V gene lookup returns CDR1 KGHDR and CDR2 SFDVKD. The CDR3 has 15 residues. CDR3 in amino acids: CATSERGPDTGELFF. CDR3 DNA: TGTGCCACCAGTGAGCGGGGCCCCGACACCGGGGAGCTGTTTTTT.

The chain is built from TRBV7-3 and TRBJ1-1, with D maybe TRBD1 (5 bases). Germline V gives CDR1 SGHTA, CDR2 FQGTGA. This CDR3 is 14 amino acids long. V lost 2 bases and J 1 base, leaving 8 bases between the germline ends. In DNA, the CDR3 is TGTGCCAGCAGCTTACTGGGGGGGAACACTGAAGCTTTCTTT. It is translated as CASSLLGGNTEAFF.

This clone was detected only a few times. J is TRBJ1-5 and V is TRBV9; D gene ambiguous. The V end lost 4 bases, the J end lost 0 bases, and 11 bases lay between the germline ends. The CDR3 contains 15 residues. The germline gives CDR1 SGDLS, CDR2 YYNGEE. CDR3 coding DNA: TGTGCCAGCAGCCCGGGTGGGGATAGCAATCAGCCCCAGCATTTT. Its protein product is CASSPGGDSNQPQHF.

A few counts support this clone. The chain links TRBV2 to TRBJ2-1; TRBD2 is a possible D gene (6 bases). V lost 4 bases, J lost 5 bases, and 6 bases lay in between. Germline assignment: CDR1 SNHLY and CDR2 FYNNEI. The CDR3 consists of 12 residues. The CDR3 spells CASSAGDNEQFF. The CDR3 coding sequence is TGTGCCAGCAGTGCGGGGGACAATGAGCAGTTCTTC.

This chain connects TRBV7-6 to TRBJ1-4, with 7 bases identical to TRBD1. The trim removed 5 bases at V and 7 bases at J, leaving 13 bases unmatched. The CDR3 sequence is 16 residues long. Germline loops: CDR1 SGHVS, CDR2 FNYEAQ. CDR3 sequence reads: CASSLIGRGLGEKLFF. The CDR3 DNA sequence: TGTGCCAGCAGCCTTATCGGGAGGGGGCTTGGTGAAAAACTGTTTTTT.

The chain combines TRBV2 with TRBJ1-4; D uncertain. This CDR3 spans 12 amino acids. CDR1 is SNHLY and CDR2 is FYNNEI in the germline V gene. Trimming pared 8 bases from V and 8 bases from J, leaving 12 bases between. For the CDR3, the DNA is TGTGCCAGCGGGCCTTCTAGGGAAAAACTGTTTTTT. Translating it yields CASGPSREKLFF. The full variable domain, its missing parts supplied by reference TRBV2 and TRBJ1-4, is EPEVTQTPSHQVTQMGQEVILRCVPISNHLYFYWYRQILGQKVEFLVSFYNNEISEKSEIFDDQFSVERPDGSNFTLKIRSTKLEDSAMYFCASGPSREKLFFGSGTQLSVL.

This chain connects TRBV6-5 to TRBJ2-3; no firm D call. V dropped 4 bases and J dropped 4 bases, with 18 bases sitting between them. CDR3 length equals 16 residues. Germline loops: CDR1 MNHEY, CDR2 SVGAGI. The CDR3 sequence: CASSSPRLGKPDTQYF. In DNA, the CDR3 is TGTGCCAGCAGTTCCCCACGACTGGGAAAACCAGATACGCAGTATTTT.

The genes are TRBV2 and TRBJ2-1, with 8 bases lining up with TRBD1. The germline CDR1 and CDR2 sequences are SNHLY and FYNNEI. J gave up 9 bases and V 4 bases, and 11 bases lay outside the gene matches. This CDR3 is built from 15 residues. The CDR3 is CASSGGWTGYGEQFF. The CDR3 region has the DNA TGTGCCAGCAGTGGGGGGTGGACAGGGTATGGTGAGCAGTTCTTC.

As DNA, the CDR3 is TGTGCCAGTAGTCTCGACTCCTTAGGGGAAAAACTGTTTTTT. Its protein product is CASSLDSLGEKLFF. This chain connects TRBV19 to TRBJ1-4; D call uncertain. V lost 5 bases and J 8 bases, leaving 15 bases between the germline ends. Germline V lookup: CDR1 LNHDA, CDR2 SQIVND (reference sequence). This CDR3 is 14 amino acids long.

Regarding this clone: The junction departs from the called germline gene at one end, perhaps through a read error. This rearrangement joins TRBV27 to TRBJ2-7, with D perhaps matching TRBD1 (7 bases). Germline loops: CDR1 MNHEY, CDR2 SMNVEV (reference sequence). The CDR3 consists of 15 residues. CDR3 coding DNA: TGTGCCAGCAGTCTATCAGGGGGGACCTTTGCCGAGCAGTACTTC. It is translated as CASSLSGGTFAEQYF.

This chain joins TRBV6-2 or TRBV6-3 and TRBJ2-2, with 7 bases aligning to TRBD2. The germline gives CDR1 MNHEY, CDR2 SVGEGT. The CDR3 has 16 residues. Trimming removed 4 bases from V and 0 bases from J; junction bases left unmatched: 5. The CDR3 sequence is CASSSPRGANTGELFF. The CDR3, as DNA: TGTGCCAGCAGTTCTCCCCGGGGGGCGAACACCGGGGAGCTGTTTTTT.

This clone was recorded once. The V and J genes are TRBV29-1 and TRBJ1-1; TRBD1 matches at 8 bases. Germline CDR1 and CDR2: SQVTM and ANQGSEA. V shed 3 bases and J 1 base; nucleotides not matched to a gene: 4. The CDR3 extends over 14 amino acids. The CDR3 is CSVDADRANTEAFF. The CDR3 coding sequence is TGCAGCGTTGACGCGGACAGGGCGAACACTGAAGCTTTCTTT.

This clone was counted a single time. The chain carries TRBV21-1 and TRBJ1-2; the D segment call TRBD1 is taken from the table without a DNA check. TRBV21-1 is designated a pseudogene. The CDR3 has 15 amino acids. The CDR3 is CASSRWDRTNYGYTF. CDR3 nucleotide sequence: TGTGCCAGCAGTCGGTGGGACAGGACCAACTATGGCTACACCTTC.

This clone was recorded only once. This sequence joins TRBV5-4 and TRBJ1-2, with D perhaps matching TRBD1 (6 bases). The germline V gene has CDR1 SGHNT and CDR2 YYREEE (reference sequence). The CDR3 sequence is 13 residues long. V was cut by 0 bases and J by 4 bases, with 7 bases left in between. The DNA for the CDR3 is TGTGCCAGCAGCTTGGGAGGGGGCTATGGCTACACCTTC. It codes for CASSLGGGYGYTF.

The V and J genes are TRBV7-3 and TRBJ1-1; 8 bases are shared with TRBD1. Germline trimming cut 0 bases from V and 1 base from J; bases unmatched to any gene: 4. CDR1 SGHTA and CDR2 FQGTGA come from the germline V gene. The CDR3 loop spans 16 amino acids. The CDR3 region has the DNA TGTGCCAGCAGCTTAACTGACAGGGGCCGGAACACTGAAGCTTTCTTT. This translates into CASSLTDRGRNTEAFF.

The rearrangement uses TRBV11-1 and TRBJ1-5; D is uncertain. This CDR3 region has 15 residues. Per germline, CDR1 SGHAT and CDR2 FQDESV (reference sequence). Trimming took off 0 bases at V and 2 bases at J, with 8 bases between the two ends. The CDR3 DNA reads TGTGCCAGCAGCTTAGCGCCAGGCGGCAATCAGCCCCAGCATTTT. This encodes CASSLAPGGNQPQHF.

This clone was observed a handful of times. The chain has TRBV27 and TRBJ1-2, with D maybe TRBD1 (6 bases). Trimming shortened V by 7 bases and J by 3 bases, and 9 bases separated the two germline ends. There are 12 residues in the CDR3. Germline CDR1 reads MNHEY; CDR2 reads SMNVEV (reference sequence). This CDR3 is CASKGQYYGYTF. The CDR3, as DNA: TGTGCCAGCAAAGGACAGTACTATGGCTACACCTTC.

The rearrangement uses TRBV11-2 and TRBJ2-7; 8 nucleotides match TRBD2. The trim removed 6 bases at V and 6 bases at J, leaving 10 bases unmatched. CDR3 size: 14 residues. The germline V gene encodes CDR1 SGHAT and CDR2 FQNNGV. The CDR3 DNA sequence: TGTGCCAGCAGGGTGTCCCCCGGGGGGGGCGAGCAGTACTTC. The encoded protein is CASRVSPGGGEQYF. The full variable domain, its missing parts supplied by reference TRBV11-2 and TRBJ2-7, is EAGVAQSPRYKIIEKRQSVAFWCNPISGHATLYWYQQILGQGPKLLIQFQNNGVVDDSQLPKDRFSAERLKGVDSTLKIQPAKLEDSAVYLCASRVSPGGGEQYFGPGTRLTVT.

The chain uses TRBV4-3 and TRBJ1-1; the D gene is possibly TRBD1 (5 bases). V was cut by 1 base and J by 1 base, with 16 bases left in between. The CDR3 consists of 17 residues. Germline lookup yields CDR1 LGHNA and CDR2 YSLEER. The CDR3 is CASSQVRGMPGNTEAFF. CDR3 nucleotide sequence: TGCGCCAGCAGCCAAGTTAGGGGTATGCCAGGGAACACTGAAGCTTTCTTT.